Presented here are 32 T cell receptor beta chains from one specimen sequenced in a study of blood T cell repertoires in COVID-19. Sequencing was performed with immunoSEQ multiplex PCR; in TCRdb, only in-frame clones are kept and a portion is missing. The table has a few hundred thousand clones, 75% to 90% seen once. Sequenced material: PBMCs or T cells enriched from blood (not recorded which). Receptor source: a man between 18 and 35 years old who had recovered from COVID-19.

CDR3 DNA: TGCGCCAGCAGCCCATACACCTACAATGAGCAGTTCTTC. Its protein is CASSPYTYNEQFF. V usage is TRBV5-1 and J usage is TRBJ2-1; D unclear. The ends were cut back, 4 bases at V and 2 bases at J, with 7 bases in the middle. Per the germline V gene, CDR1 is SGHRS and CDR2 is YFSETQ. This CDR3 contains 13 residues.

The chain combines TRBV6-5 with TRBJ1-1, with 8 bases aligning to TRBD1. The length of the CDR3 is 14 residues. V trimming: 6 bases; J trimming: 4 bases; junction bases outside the gene matches: 7. CDR1 MNHEY and CDR2 SVGAGI come from the germline V gene. The CDR3 nucleotides are TGTGCCAGCAGCCGAACAGGGGGGCTCACTGAAGCTTTCTTT. This encodes CASSRTGGLTEAFF.

The chain joins TRBV5-4 to TRBJ2-3; TRBD2 aligns across 13 bases. The CDR3 covers 15 residues. The J segment lost 10 bases and the V segment lost 4 bases, leaving 9 bases of the junction unmatched. Looked up from germline, CDR1 is SGHNT and CDR2 is YYREEE (reference sequence). The CDR3 DNA sequence: TGTGCCAGCAGCCTACTAGCGGGGGGGCTGACAGCGCAGTATTTT. Its translation: CASSLLAGGLTAQYF.

The V gene is TRBV10-3, the J gene TRBJ2-1; 11 bases line up with TRBD2. There are 15 residues in the CDR3. The trim removed 7 bases at V and 7 bases at J, leaving 9 bases unmatched. Germline V lookup: CDR1 ENHRY, CDR2 SYGVKD. CDR3 sequence: CAITNLAGGLNEQFF. In DNA, the CDR3 is TGTGCCATCACCAATCTAGCGGGAGGCTTGAATGAGCAGTTCTTC.

J is TRBJ2-4 and V is TRBV15; 10 bases are shared with TRBD2. Trimming took 0 bases from V and 3 from J; bases not matched to a gene: 8. The CDR3 sequence is 18 residues long. Germline V gene lookup returns CDR1 LNHNV and CDR2 YYDKDF (reference sequence). The CDR3 DNA follows: TGTGCCACCAGCAGAGATGGAAGCGGGAGGGGGGGCAAAAACATTCAGTACTTC. This translates into CATSRDGSGRGGKNIQYF.

The rearrangement links TRBV6-2 or TRBV6-3 to TRBJ1-2; 9 bases are shared with TRBD1. With V trimmed by 0 bases and J by 6 bases, 5 bases remained unmatched. In germline, CDR1 is MNHEY, CDR2 SVGEGT. This CDR3 spans 15 amino acids. CDR3 in DNA: TGTGCCAGCAGTTACTCGACAGGGGGACGAAATGGCTACACCTTC. Its translation: CASSYSTGGRNGYTF.

V gene TRBV28 combines with J gene TRBJ1-2; 9 nucleotides align to TRBD1. The CDR3 consists of 18 residues. The junction had 17 bases not matched to a gene; V was cut back by 5 bases and J by 4 bases. The germline V gene has CDR1 MDHEN and CDR2 SYDVKM. The CDR3 here is CASSLPAGQGGTLYGYTF. The CDR3, as DNA: TGTGCCAGCAGTCTCCCAGCGGGACAGGGAGGGACTCTCTATGGCTACACCTTC.

This chain joins TRBV4-2 and TRBJ2-3; 13 bases match TRBD2. CDR3 size: 15 residues. The V and J ends lost 4 bases and 3 bases, in that order; junction bases with no gene match: 1. The germline V gene encodes CDR1 LGHNA and CDR2 YNFKEQ. The chain's CDR3 is CASSPTSGGTDTQYF. The CDR3, as DNA: TGTGCCAGCAGCCCGACTAGCGGGGGGACAGATACGCAGTATTTT.

V usage is TRBV18 and J usage is TRBJ1-2; 7 bases are shared with TRBD1. CDR3 length: 15 amino acids. The germline V gene has CDR1 KGHSH and CDR2 LQKENI. The J segment lost 4 bases and the V segment lost 6 bases, leaving 11 bases of the junction unmatched. CDR3 DNA: TGTGCCAGCTCGCCTTTAGACAGGGTTGGCTATGGCTACACCTTC. Translating it yields CASSPLDRVGYGYTF.

In this sample, this clone turned up a few times. The chain links TRBV24-1 to TRBJ2-1, with 8 bases lining up with TRBD1. J lost 7 bases, V lost 2 bases, and 9 bases had no gene match. Germline CDR1 and CDR2: KGHDR and SFDVKD. This CDR3 spans 16 amino acids. The CDR3 DNA sequence: TGTGCCACCAGTGATTGGAGACAGGGGAAAAAAAATGAGCAGTTCTTC. Translated, it gives CATSDWRQGKKNEQFF.

The chain employs TRBV24-1 and TRBJ2-7; TRBD1 agrees at 9 bases. The germline V gene encodes CDR1 KGHDR and CDR2 SFDVKD. With 3 bases clipped from V and 0 bases from J, the junction kept 5 bases outside the gene matches. The length of the CDR3 is 16 residues. The CDR3 loop is CATSDTGTGSSYEQYF. DNA of the CDR3: TGTGCCACCAGTGATACCGGGACAGGGAGCTCCTACGAGCAGTACTTC.

The chain couples TRBV2 to TRBJ1-6; 9 nucleotides agree with TRBD1. Germline loops: CDR1 SNHLY, CDR2 FYNNEI. The junction had 9 bases not matched to a gene; V was cut back by 5 bases and J by 7 bases. This CDR3 spans 16 amino acids. The CDR3 DNA reads as TGTGCCAGCAGTTTGGACAGGGGTGTAGGAAATTCACCCCTCCACTTT. This codes for CASSLDRGVGNSPLHF.

The V gene is TRBV27, the J gene TRBJ1-5; D is ambiguous. V lost 0 bases, J lost 4 bases, and 7 bases lay in between. Germline V lookup: CDR1 MNHEY, CDR2 SMNVEV (reference sequence). The CDR3 covers 14 residues. This chain's CDR3 is CASSLSSPNQPQHF. DNA for the CDR3: TGTGCCAGCAGTTTATCTTCCCCGAATCAGCCCCAGCATTTT.

This clone has a single count. As DNA, the CDR3 is TGTGCCTGGAACTATCAGGGGTCAGCAGATACGCAGTATTTT. This encodes CAWNYQGSADTQYF. J is TRBJ2-3 and V is TRBV30; D might be TRBD1 (6 bases). This CDR3 comprises 14 residues. Trimming cost V 4 bases and J 4 bases, with 15 bases left between them. The V gene's germline CDR1 is GTSNPN and CDR2 SVGIG (reference sequence).

The chain couples TRBV6-5 to TRBJ2-3; 7 nucleotides agree with TRBD1. Germline loops: CDR1 MNHEY, CDR2 SVGAGI. Germline trimming cut 4 bases from V and 6 bases from J; bases unmatched to any gene: 4. The CDR3 loop spans 13 amino acids. As DNA, the CDR3 is TGTGCCAGCAGTTCGGTACAGGGGGATACGCAGTATTTT. Translated: CASSSVQGDTQYF.

V and J are TRBV6-1 and TRBJ1-4; D is possibly TRBD1 (6 bases). Germline CDR1 MNHNS, CDR2 SASEGT. Trimming shortened V by 0 bases and J by 4 bases, and 18 bases separated the two germline ends. The CDR3 is 18 residues long. The DNA of the CDR3 is TGTGCCAGCAGTGAAGCATCGATAAACAGGGTTCATAATGAAAAACTGTTTTTT. Translation gives CASSEASINRVHNEKLFF.

The rearrangement joins TRBV7-3 to TRBJ1-2; TRBD1 matches 9 bases. Trimming removed 5 bases from V and 5 bases from J; junction bases left unmatched: 9. The germline V gene encodes CDR1 SGHTA and CDR2 FQGTGA. The CDR3 sequence is 15 residues long. This CDR3 reads CASSPSNRGQYGYTF. The CDR3 coding sequence is TGTGCCAGCAGCCCCTCGAACAGGGGGCAATATGGCTACACCTTC.

The chain links TRBV7-2 to TRBJ1-5; TRBD1 might be the D (6 bases). Per the germline V gene, CDR1 is SGHTA and CDR2 is FQGNSA. This CDR3 has 16 amino acids. V gave up 2 bases and J gave up 1 base, with 12 bases separating them. The CDR3 region has the DNA TGTGCCAGCAGCTTAACTAGGGGGGGGAGCAATCAGCCCCAGCATTTT. Amino acid sequence: CASSLTRGGSNQPQHF.

CDR3 DNA: TGTGCCAGCTCACCAGGGACAGTGGGGCAGCCCCAGCATTTT. Translation: CASSPGTVGQPQHF. The V and J genes are TRBV18 and TRBJ1-5; TRBD1 aligns across 7 bases. This CDR3 is 14 amino acids long. In germline, CDR1 is KGHSH, CDR2 LQKENI. With V trimmed by 2 bases and J by 7 bases, 5 bases remained unmatched.

The gene calls are TRBV5-8 and TRBJ1-5; tentatively, D is TRBD1 (6 bases). The CDR3 is 13 amino acids. Trimming took off 5 bases at V and 4 bases at J, with 10 bases between the two ends. In germline, CDR1 is SGHTS, CDR2 YDEGEE. The CDR3 is CASRRQENQPQHF. CDR3 in DNA: TGTGCCAGCAGGAGACAGGAGAATCAGCCCCAGCATTTT.

V is TRBV3-1 (or the pseudogene TRBV3-2) and J is TRBJ2-1, with D perhaps matching TRBD1 (6 bases). V was pared by 0 bases and J by 8 bases, with 20 bases between. The germline V gene encodes CDR1 LGHDT and CDR2 YNNKEL (reference sequence). The CDR3 spans 17 residues. The CDR3 DNA sequence: TGTGCCAGCAGCCAAGATGCGGTGGGAATCAGGGGCGATGAGCAGTTCTTC. Its protein is CASSQDAVGIRGDEQFF.

This chain joins TRBV7-3 and TRBJ2-3, with D possibly matching TRBD2 (5 bases). The germline gives CDR1 SGHTA, CDR2 FQGTGA. This CDR3 is 13 amino acids long. V was clipped by 4 bases and J by 1 base, with 6 bases between them. The CDR3 DNA reads TGTGCCAGCAGCTCGCGGGGCACAGATACGCAGTATTTT. This codes for CASSSRGTDTQYF.

The chain links TRBV19 to TRBJ2-1, with D possibly TRBD1 on 5 matching bases. Germline V gives CDR1 LNHDA, CDR2 SQIVND (reference sequence). The CDR3 runs 13 residues. The V gene lost 7 bases and the J gene lost 7 bases, with 14 bases spanning the gap. DNA of the CDR3: TGTGCCAGTAATACAGGCCCAAGGAATGAGCAGTTCTTC. Translating gives CASNTGPRNEQFF.

The chain combines TRBV7-2 with TRBJ1-6, with 7 bases lining up with TRBD1. This CDR3 is 13 amino acids long. Germline V gene data show CDR1 as SGHTA and CDR2 as FQGNSA. With V trimmed by 5 bases and J by 7 bases, 2 bases remained unmatched. This CDR3 is CASSRDRNSPLHF. The CDR3 DNA reads TGTGCCAGCAGCCGGGACAGAAATTCACCCCTCCACTTT. The variable domain in full, with the rest retrieved from reference TRBV7-2 and TRBJ1-6, is GAGVSQSPSNKVTEKGKDVELRCDPISGHTALYWYRQSLGQGLEFLIYFQGNSAPDKSGLPSDRFSAERTGGSVSTLTIQRTQQEDSAVYLCASSRDRNSPLHFGNGTRLTVT.

This chain uses TRBV18 with TRBJ1-1; weak D call: TRBD1 (5 bases). With 1 base removed from V and 0 bases from J, the gap between germline ends came to 12 bases. The CDR3 spans 16 residues. Germline values: CDR1 KGHSH, CDR2 LQKENI. The CDR3, as DNA: TGTGCCAGCTCACCACGGTTCCAGGACATGAACACTGAAGCTTTCTTT. The encoded protein is CASSPRFQDMNTEAFF.

The gene calls are TRBV3-1 (or the pseudogene TRBV3-2) and TRBJ2-3; the match to TRBD2 covers 7 bases. There are 13 residues in the CDR3. Unmatched junction bases numbered 3, after V lost 0 bases and J lost 9 bases. Germline V CDR1 and CDR2: LGHDT, YNNKEL (reference sequence). DNA for the CDR3: TGTGCCAGCAGCCAAGAGGGAGCGGGGACGCAGTATTTT. Its protein is CASSQEGAGTQYF.

The rearrangement uses TRBV16 and TRBJ1-1; D may be TRBD1 (6 bases). Germline CDR1 and CDR2: KGHSY and FQNENV. V was trimmed by 4 bases and J by 0 bases, leaving 12 bases between them. This CDR3 region has 15 residues. The CDR3 sequence: CASSRARTVNTEAFF. CDR3 coding DNA: TGTGCCAGCAGCCGAGCTAGGACAGTGAACACTGAAGCTTTCTTT.

The CDR3 DNA reads TGTGCCAGCAGTCTAGACTCCTACGAGCAGTACTTC. It translates to CASSLDSYEQYF. V and J are TRBV6-2 or TRBV6-3 and TRBJ2-7; no firm D call. Trimming stripped 5 bases from V and 0 bases from J, with 5 bases between. Germline-derived CDR1 and CDR2 are MNHEY and SVGEGT. This CDR3 is built from 12 residues.

This chain joins TRBV7-9 and TRBJ2-7; no clear D gene. CDR3 length: 16 amino acids. Germline values: CDR1 SEHNR, CDR2 FQNEAQ (reference sequence). Trimming took 5 bases from V and 0 from J, leaving 17 bases between them. CDR3 coding DNA: TGTGCCAGCAGCGCTAACGGTGGCCCTAGCTCCTACGAGCAGTACTTC. Amino acid sequence: CASSANGGPSSYEQYF.

The chain combines TRBV12-3 or TRBV12-4 with TRBJ1-2; D gene uncertain. The V end was cut by 5 bases, the J end by 7 bases, with 11 bases between. The CDR3 is 12 residues long. This chain's CDR3 is CASSDLWSGYTF. The CDR3 region has the DNA TGTGCCAGCAGTGACCTATGGAGTGGCTACACCTTC.

This rearrangement joins TRBV18 to TRBJ1-2; D is uncertain. This CDR3 contains 14 residues. Trimming stripped 2 bases from V and 6 bases from J, with 13 bases between. Germline CDR1 and CDR2: KGHSH and LQKENI. The CDR3 DNA is TGTGCCAGCTCACCAGTTTCGAGGGAGAATGGCTACACCTTC. Residues: CASSPVSRENGYTF.

V gene TRBV19 combines with J gene TRBJ2-5, with TRBD2 as a possible D gene (5 bases). The CDR3 is made up of 13 amino acids. CDR1 LNHDA and CDR2 SQIVND come from the germline V gene (reference sequence). Trimming took off 3 bases at V and 5 bases at J, with 10 bases between the two ends. In DNA form, the CDR3 reads TGTGCCAGTAGTATTACTAGTGCGGAGACCCAGTACTTC. Its translation is CASSITSAETQYF.